Following are 22 T cell receptor beta chains from one sample sequenced in a study of OX40 agonist ivuxolimab in advanced cancers. TCRdb's table, derived via immunoSEQ multiplex PCR, lists solely in-frame clones and lacks some. The repertoire holds under 20,000 clones, with more than 75% as singletons. The input for sequencing was CD4+ or CD8+ T cells sorted from blood, taken in a trial of the OX40 agonist ivuxolimab. The receptors were gathered from an adult with an advanced solid tumor such as melanoma, head and neck, liver or kidney cancer.

This clone was detected only a few times. The chain links TRBV2 to TRBJ2-1; TRBD2 is a possible D gene (6 bases). The CDR3 consists of 14 residues. Trimming took 6 bases from V and 7 from J, leaving 16 bases between them. Germline CDR1 and CDR2: SNHLY and FYNNEI. The CDR3 reads CASSGSTPPNEQFF. The CDR3, as DNA: TGTGCCAGCAGCGGGAGTACCCCCCCGAATGAGCAGTTCTTC.

This chain connects TRBV6-1 to TRBJ1-5; TRBD1 matches at 10 bases. This CDR3 has 15 amino acids. Per germline, CDR1 MNHNS and CDR2 SASEGT. V was pared by 6 bases and J by 4 bases, with 6 bases of the junction left unmatched. CDR3 residues: CASRGPGQGNQPQHF. CDR3 bases: TGTGCCAGCAGGGGCCCGGGACAGGGGAATCAGCCCCAGCATTTT.

CDR3 residues: CASSQHPGQGLAGELFF. CDR3 in DNA: TGCGCCAGCAGTCAACACCCGGGACAGGGGTTGGCCGGGGAGCTGTTTTTT. This chain connects TRBV5-1 to TRBJ2-2, with 10 bases that match TRBD1. The V gene's germline CDR1 is SGHRS and CDR2 YFSETQ. The CDR3 runs to 17 residues. J was trimmed by 6 bases and V by 5 bases; bases with no gene match: 13.

This clone showed up just a few times. V and J are TRBV29-1 and TRBJ1-2; 7 bases map to TRBD1. The CDR3 runs 13 residues. The trim removed 6 bases at V and 4 bases at J, leaving 8 bases unmatched. The germline CDR1 and CDR2 sequences are SQVTM and ANQGSEA. The CDR3 nucleotides read TGCAGCGTCTCGACAGGGTCAAGCTATGGCTACACCTTC. Translated: CSVSTGSSYGYTF.

The chain is built from TRBV28 and TRBJ2-2; perhaps TRBD1 as D (6 bases). CDR3 size: 17 residues. Trimming removed 3 bases at V and 0 bases at J, with 14 bases between. CDR1 is MDHEN, CDR2 SYDVKM, per germline. The chain's CDR3 is CASSFIIGQSNTGELFF. The CDR3 region has the DNA TGTGCCAGCAGTTTCATAATAGGACAGTCGAACACCGGGGAGCTGTTTTTT.

This clone is a singleton in its sample. The chain recombines TRBV27 with TRBJ2-4, with D maybe TRBD1 (5 bases). V lost 5 bases to trimming and J lost 7 bases, with 9 bases between them. Germline V gene sequence: CDR1 MNHEY, CDR2 SMNVEV (reference sequence). The length of the CDR3 is 12 residues. This chain's CDR3 is CASSPGPNIQYF. CDR3 DNA: TGTGCCAGCAGTCCAGGGCCTAACATTCAGTACTTC.

V is TRBV7-2 and J is TRBJ2-1; 9 positions agree with TRBD2. CDR3 length: 16 residues. Germline CDR1 is SGHTA and CDR2 is FQGNSA. The V gene end was trimmed by 6 bases and the J gene end by 6 bases; junction bases not matched to a gene: 12. The CDR3 is CASRVALARGGNEQFF. The CDR3, as DNA: TGTGCCAGCAGGGTGGCGCTGGCGCGGGGGGGCAATGAGCAGTTCTTC.

The V and J genes are TRBV19 and TRBJ1-5; 8 nucleotides agree with TRBD1. Germline assignment: CDR1 LNHDA and CDR2 SQIVND (reference sequence). After removal of 3 bases from V and 2 bases from J, the junction contained 9 bases not matched to a gene. The CDR3 sequence is 17 residues long. DNA of the CDR3: TGTGCCAGTAGTATGAGACTAGGACAGGGTGGCAATCAGCCCCAGCATTTT. Translation: CASSMRLGQGGNQPQHF. Variable domain in full (rest from reference TRBV19 and TRBJ1-5): DGGITQSPKYLFRKEGQNVTLSCEQNLNHDAMYWYRQDPGQGLRLIYYSQIVNDFQKGDIAEGYSVSREKKESFPLTVTSAQKNPTAFYLCASSMRLGQGGNQPQHFGDGTRLSIL.

Points on this clone: The junction differs from germline at one of its ends, possibly a read error. The chain links TRBV29-1 to TRBJ1-2; the D gene is possibly TRBD1 (6 bases). Per germline, CDR1 SQVTM and CDR2 ANQGSEA. This CDR3 contains 13 residues. CDR3 DNA sequence: TGCAGCGCCACGGGGCAGGGGAACTATGGCTACATCTTC. Amino acids: CSATGQGNYGYIF.

This clone was detected only a few times. This chain uses TRBV11-2 with TRBJ1-4; TRBD1 is a possible D gene (6 bases). The CDR3 length is 18 residues. Germline assignment: CDR1 SGHAT and CDR2 FQNNGV. V lost 7 bases to trimming and J lost 0 bases, with 21 bases between them. The CDR3 coding sequence is TGTGCCAGCACCACTACAGGGAGCCGACTTGCAACTAATGAAAAACTGTTTTTT. The encoded protein is CASTTTGSRLATNEKLFF. The variable domain in full, completed from reference TRBV11-2 and TRBJ1-4, reads EAGVAQSPRYKIIEKRQSVAFWCNPISGHATLYWYQQILGQGPKLLIQFQNNGVVDDSQLPKDRFSAERLKGVDSTLKIQPAKLEDSAVYLCASTTTGSRLATNEKLFFGSGTQLSVL.

The rearrangement joins TRBV14 to TRBJ1-2, with D uncertain. CDR3 length: 13 amino acids. The germline CDR1 and CDR2 sequences are SGHDN and FVKESK. V lost 2 bases and J 5 bases, leaving 9 bases between the germline ends. CDR3 DNA sequence: TGTGCCAGCAGCCAAAGGGAAGGTTATGGCTACACCTTC. Its translation is CASSQREGYGYTF.

CDR3 nucleotides: TGTGCCAGCAGCGTAGCGGGCGGGACGAACACTGAAGCTTTCTTT. Translation gives CASSVAGGTNTEAFF. V gene TRBV9 combines with J gene TRBJ1-1; maybe TRBD1 (5 bases). The length of the CDR3 is 15 residues. Germline assignment: CDR1 SGDLS and CDR2 YYNGEE. The ends were cut back, 0 bases at V and 1 base at J, with 10 bases in the middle.

The chain couples TRBV7-6 to TRBJ2-5; tentatively, D is TRBD2 (5 bases). The V end lost 4 bases, the J end lost 3 bases, and 15 bases lay between the germline ends. The CDR3 consists of 15 residues. The germline V gene has CDR1 SGHVS and CDR2 FNYEAQ. Written as DNA, the CDR3 is TGTGCCAGCAGCTCCTCCCTGGGGAGTAAAGAGACCCAGTACTTC. Translating gives CASSSSLGSKETQYF.

The chain employs TRBV5-4 and TRBJ1-1; TRBD1 matches at 7 bases. The CDR3 length is 15 residues. Unmatched junction bases numbered 4, after V lost 1 base and J lost 1 base. Germline CDR1 reads SGHNT; CDR2 reads YYREEE (reference sequence). CDR3 sequence: CASSLTGERNTEAFF. CDR3 coding DNA: TGTGCCAGCAGCTTGACAGGGGAAAGGAACACTGAAGCTTTCTTT.

The J gene is TRBJ2-2, the V gene TRBV27; a weak D match, TRBD1 (5 bases). The CDR3 has 13 amino acids. Trimming left V 7 bases short and J 0 bases short, with 6 bases between. Germline values: CDR1 MNHEY, CDR2 SMNVEV (reference sequence). The CDR3: CASMTANTGELFF. The CDR3, as DNA: TGTGCCAGCATGACAGCGAACACCGGGGAGCTGTTTTTT.

This chain joins TRBV5-6 and TRBJ1-6; D unresolved. CDR3 length: 16 residues. Trimming cost V 1 base and J 8 bases, with 16 bases left between them. In germline, CDR1 is SGHDT, CDR2 YYEEEE. CDR3 amino acids: CASSLTTWGVDSPLHF. CDR3 nucleotides: TGTGCCAGCAGCTTGACAACGTGGGGAGTTGATTCACCCCTCCACTTT.

V and J are TRBV4-2 and TRBJ1-2; no firm D call. Germline loops: CDR1 LGHNA, CDR2 YNFKEQ. This CDR3 contains 13 residues. V was cut by 0 bases and J by 4 bases, with 6 bases left in between. The CDR3 DNA reads TGTGCCAGCAGCCAAGAAGGCGGCTATGGCTACACCTTC. This translates into CASSQEGGYGYTF.

This clone was observed a handful of times. The rearrangement joins TRBV27 to TRBJ2-3, with TRBD1 matching over 9 bases. Germline CDR1 reads MNHEY; CDR2 reads SMNVEV (reference sequence). The trim removed 3 bases at V and 6 bases at J, leaving 4 bases unmatched. The CDR3 runs to 14 residues. The CDR3 loop is CASSFTGGGDTQYF. The CDR3, as DNA: TGTGCCAGCAGTTTCACAGGGGGCGGGGATACGCAGTATTTT.

This clone is a singleton in its sample. The rearrangement links TRBV19 to TRBJ1-2; D possibly corresponds to TRBD1 (6 bases). CDR1 and CDR2 (germline): LNHDA, SQIVND (reference sequence). This CDR3 comprises 16 residues. The V end was cut by 3 bases, the J end by 2 bases, with 16 bases between. CDR3 DNA: TGTGCCAGTAGTATTGGGGCAGGGGAGCGGAACTATGGCTACACCTTC. Amino acids: CASSIGAGERNYGYTF.

The chain combines TRBV15 with TRBJ2-5; no definite D call. The V gene lost 1 base and the J gene lost 3 bases, with 9 bases spanning the gap. The CDR3 length is 14 residues. CDR1 and CDR2 from the germline V gene are LNHNV and YYDKDF (reference sequence). The CDR3 sequence: CATSRANPKETQYF. The CDR3 DNA sequence: TGTGCCACCAGCAGAGCCAACCCTAAAGAGACCCAGTACTTC.

This clone came up a few times. This chain connects TRBV6-4 to TRBJ1-6, with TRBD1 matching over 7 bases. The CDR3 has 14 amino acids. The germline gives CDR1 MRHNA, CDR2 SNTAGT. The junction had 9 bases not matched to a gene; V was cut back by 6 bases and J by 10 bases. The CDR3 reads CASSTGQTWSPLHF. In DNA, the CDR3 is TGTGCCAGCAGCACGGGACAGACATGGTCACCCCTCCACTTT.

This chain uses TRBV7-9 with TRBJ2-7; 7 nucleotides match TRBD1. The CDR3 contains 17 residues. Looked up from germline, CDR1 is SEHNR and CDR2 is FQNEAQ (reference sequence). The V segment lost 1 base and the J segment 2 bases; nucleotides outside the gene matches: 11. DNA for the CDR3: TGTGCCAGCAGCTTAGACAGGGGATTAGTTGTCACCTACGAGCAGTACTTC. It codes for CASSLDRGLVVTYEQYF.